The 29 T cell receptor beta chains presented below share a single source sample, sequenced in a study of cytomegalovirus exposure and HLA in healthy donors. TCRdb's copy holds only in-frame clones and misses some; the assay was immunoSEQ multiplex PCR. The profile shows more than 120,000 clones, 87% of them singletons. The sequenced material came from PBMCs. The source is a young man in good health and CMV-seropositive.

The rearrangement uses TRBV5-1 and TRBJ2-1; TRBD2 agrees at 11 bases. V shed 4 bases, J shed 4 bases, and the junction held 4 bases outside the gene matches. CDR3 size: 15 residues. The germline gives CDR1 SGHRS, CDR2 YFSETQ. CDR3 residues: CASSPGLAEYNEQFF. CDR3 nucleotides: TGCGCCAGCAGCCCGGGACTAGCGGAATACAATGAGCAGTTCTTC.

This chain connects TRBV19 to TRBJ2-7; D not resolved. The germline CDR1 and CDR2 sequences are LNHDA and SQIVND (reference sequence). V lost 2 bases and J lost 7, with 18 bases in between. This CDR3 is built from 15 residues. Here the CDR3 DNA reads TGTGCCAGTAGTATAATGGCTCTCTCACAGCATGAGCAGTACTTC. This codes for CASSIMALSQHEQYF. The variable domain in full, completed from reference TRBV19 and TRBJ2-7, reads DGGITQSPKYLFRKEGQNVTLSCEQNLNHDAMYWYRQDPGQGLRLIYYSQIVNDFQKGDIAEGYSVSREKKESFPLTVTSAQKNPTAFYLCASSIMALSQHEQYFGPGTRLTVT.

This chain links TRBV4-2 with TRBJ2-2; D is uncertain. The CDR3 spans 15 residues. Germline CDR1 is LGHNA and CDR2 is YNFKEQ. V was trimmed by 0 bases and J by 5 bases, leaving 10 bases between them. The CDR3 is CASSQESSRTGELFF. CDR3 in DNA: TGTGCCAGCAGCCAAGAGAGTAGTCGTACCGGGGAGCTGTTTTTT.

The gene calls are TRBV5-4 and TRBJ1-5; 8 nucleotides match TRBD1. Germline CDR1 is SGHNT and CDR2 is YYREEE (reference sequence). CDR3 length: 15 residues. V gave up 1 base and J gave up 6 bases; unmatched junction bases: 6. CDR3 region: CASSLQGALSQPQHF. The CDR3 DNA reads TGTGCCAGCAGCTTGCAGGGGGCCCTTAGTCAGCCCCAGCATTTT.

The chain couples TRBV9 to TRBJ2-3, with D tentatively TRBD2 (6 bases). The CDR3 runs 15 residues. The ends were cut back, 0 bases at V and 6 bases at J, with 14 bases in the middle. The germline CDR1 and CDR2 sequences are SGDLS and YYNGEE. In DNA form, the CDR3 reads TGTGCCAGCAGCGTAGAAACTAGCCGAATGGATACGCAGTATTTT. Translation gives CASSVETSRMDTQYF.

CDR3 sequence (DNA): TGTGCCAGCAGTTTAGTTCGAGTAATACAAGAGACCCAGTACTTC. Translation gives CASSLVRVIQETQYF. J is TRBJ2-5 and V is TRBV28, with unresolved D. Per the germline V gene, CDR1 is MDHEN and CDR2 is SYDVKM. This CDR3 contains 15 residues. The germline V and J ends were trimmed by 2 bases and 2 bases, with 12 bases remaining between them.

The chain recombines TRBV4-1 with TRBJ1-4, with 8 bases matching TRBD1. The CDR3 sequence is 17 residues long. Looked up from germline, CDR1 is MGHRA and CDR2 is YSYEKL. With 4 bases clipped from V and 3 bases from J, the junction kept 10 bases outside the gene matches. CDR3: CASSLPGGGSANEKLFF. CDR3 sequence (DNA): TGCGCCAGCAGCCTCCCAGGGGGCGGGAGTGCTAATGAAAAACTGTTTTTT.

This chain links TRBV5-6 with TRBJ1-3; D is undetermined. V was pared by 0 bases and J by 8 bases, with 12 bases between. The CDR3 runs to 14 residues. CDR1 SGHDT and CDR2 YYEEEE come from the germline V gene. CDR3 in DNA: TGTGCCAGCAGCTTGGCAAACGGTGCTCACACCATATATTTT. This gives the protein CASSLANGAHTIYF.

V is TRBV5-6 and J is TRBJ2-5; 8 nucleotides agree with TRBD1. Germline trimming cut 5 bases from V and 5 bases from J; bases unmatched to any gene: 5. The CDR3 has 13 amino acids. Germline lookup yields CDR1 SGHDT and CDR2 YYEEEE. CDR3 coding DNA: TGTGCCAGCAGACAGGGGGTCGGGGAGACCCAGTACTTC. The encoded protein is CASRQGVGETQYF.

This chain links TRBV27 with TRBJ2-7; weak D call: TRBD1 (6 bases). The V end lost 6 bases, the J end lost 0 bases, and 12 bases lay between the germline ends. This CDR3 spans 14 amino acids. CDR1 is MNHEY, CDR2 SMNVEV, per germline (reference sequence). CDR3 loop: CASSPDRHSYEQYF. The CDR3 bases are TGTGCCAGCAGCCCGGACAGACACTCCTACGAGCAGTACTTC.

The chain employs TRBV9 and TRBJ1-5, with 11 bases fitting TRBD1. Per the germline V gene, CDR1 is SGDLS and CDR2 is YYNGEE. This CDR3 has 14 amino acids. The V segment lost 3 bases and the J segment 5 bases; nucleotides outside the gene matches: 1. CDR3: CASSAGQGDQPQHF. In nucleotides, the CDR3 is TGTGCCAGCAGCGCGGGACAGGGGGATCAGCCCCAGCATTTT.

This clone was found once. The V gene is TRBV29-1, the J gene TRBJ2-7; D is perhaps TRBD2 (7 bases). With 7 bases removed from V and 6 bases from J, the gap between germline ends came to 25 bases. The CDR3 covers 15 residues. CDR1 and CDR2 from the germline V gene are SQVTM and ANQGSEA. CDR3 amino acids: CSGALPGAGASEQYF. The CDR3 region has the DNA TGCAGCGGTGCCCTACCAGGGGCGGGGGCTTCCGAGCAGTACTTC.

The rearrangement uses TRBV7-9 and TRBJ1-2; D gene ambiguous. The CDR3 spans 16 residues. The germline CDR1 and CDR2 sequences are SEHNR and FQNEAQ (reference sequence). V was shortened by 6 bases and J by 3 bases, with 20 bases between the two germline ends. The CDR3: CASSFQNTGNDYGYTF. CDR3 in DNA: TGTGCCAGCAGTTTCCAAAACACGGGAAACGACTATGGCTACACCTTC.

CDR3 protein: CASSNRQGEMGEAFF. CDR3 in DNA: TGTGCCAGCTCAAACCGACAGGGGGAAATGGGTGAAGCTTTCTTT. This sequence joins TRBV18 and TRBJ1-1; 9 bases match TRBD1. V trimming: 5 bases; J trimming: 7 bases; junction bases outside the gene matches: 11. CDR3 length equals 15 residues. CDR1 is KGHSH, CDR2 LQKENI, per germline.

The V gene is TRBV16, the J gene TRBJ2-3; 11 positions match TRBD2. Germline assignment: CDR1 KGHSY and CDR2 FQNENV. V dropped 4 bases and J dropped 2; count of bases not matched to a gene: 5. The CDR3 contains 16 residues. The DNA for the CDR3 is TGTGCCAGCAGCCGGGGACTAGCGGAGACCACAGATACGCAGTATTTT. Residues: CASSRGLAETTDTQYF.

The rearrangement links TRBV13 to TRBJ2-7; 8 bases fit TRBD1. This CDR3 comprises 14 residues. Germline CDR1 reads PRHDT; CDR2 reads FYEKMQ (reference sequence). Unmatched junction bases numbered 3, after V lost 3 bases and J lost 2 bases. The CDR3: CASSLTGVPYEQYF. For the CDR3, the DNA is TGTGCCAGCAGCTTGACAGGGGTACCCTACGAGCAGTACTTC.

CDR3 DNA sequence: TGTGCCAGCAAAGAGACAGCAGGGGAGCGTCAGCCCCAGCATTTT. Its protein product is CASKETAGERQPQHF. V gene TRBV6-1 combines with J gene TRBJ1-5, with a tentative D call TRBD1 (6 bases). There are 15 residues in the CDR3. Germline CDR1 reads MNHNS; CDR2 reads SASEGT. Trimming took 7 bases from V and 6 from J, leaving 19 bases between them.

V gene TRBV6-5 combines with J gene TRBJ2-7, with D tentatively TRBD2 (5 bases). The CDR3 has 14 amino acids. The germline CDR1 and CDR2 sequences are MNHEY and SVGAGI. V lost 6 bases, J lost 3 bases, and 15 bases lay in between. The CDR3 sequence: CASSPAGGFYEQYF. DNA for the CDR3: TGTGCCAGCAGCCCCGCGGGCGGATTCTACGAGCAGTACTTC.

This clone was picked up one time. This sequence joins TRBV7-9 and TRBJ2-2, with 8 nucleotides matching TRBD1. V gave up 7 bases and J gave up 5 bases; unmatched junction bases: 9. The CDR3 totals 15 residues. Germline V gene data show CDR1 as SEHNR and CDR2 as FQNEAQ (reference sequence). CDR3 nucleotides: TGTGCCAGCAAATTGGGACAGGCGGGTACCGGGGAGCTGTTTTTT. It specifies CASKLGQAGTGELFF.

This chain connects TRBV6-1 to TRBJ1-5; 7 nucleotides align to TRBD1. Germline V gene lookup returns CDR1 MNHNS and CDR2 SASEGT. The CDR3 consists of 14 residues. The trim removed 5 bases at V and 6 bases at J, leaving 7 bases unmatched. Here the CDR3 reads CASSLKGAGQPQHF. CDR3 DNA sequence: TGTGCCAGCAGTCTAAAGGGGGCGGGTCAGCCCCAGCATTTT.

The CDR3 nucleotides are TGTGCCAGCAGGGTACAAACGTCACACTATGGCTACACCTTC. Protein product: CASRVQTSHYGYTF. This chain connects TRBV28 to TRBJ1-2; no clear D. V was pared by 6 bases and J by 3 bases, with 14 bases between. Per the germline V gene, CDR1 is MDHEN and CDR2 is SYDVKM. CDR3 size: 14 residues.

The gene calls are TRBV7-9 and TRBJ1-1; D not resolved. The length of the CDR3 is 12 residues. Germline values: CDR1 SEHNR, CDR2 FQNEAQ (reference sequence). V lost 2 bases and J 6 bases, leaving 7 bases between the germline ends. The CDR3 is CASSLPGSEAFF. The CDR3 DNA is TGTGCCAGCAGCTTACCGGGGTCTGAAGCTTTCTTT.

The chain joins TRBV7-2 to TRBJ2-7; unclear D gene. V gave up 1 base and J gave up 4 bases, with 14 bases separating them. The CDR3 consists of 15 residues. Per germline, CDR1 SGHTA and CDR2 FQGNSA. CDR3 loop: CASSLETVRPYEQYF. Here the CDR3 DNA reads TGTGCCAGCAGCTTAGAAACAGTCCGACCTTACGAGCAGTACTTC.

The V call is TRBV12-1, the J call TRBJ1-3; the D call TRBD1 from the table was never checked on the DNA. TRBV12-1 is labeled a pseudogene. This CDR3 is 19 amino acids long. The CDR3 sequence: CASSDPRVSLILSGNTIYF. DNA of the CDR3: TGTGCCAGCAGCGACCCCAGGGTGAGTCTGATTCTCTCTGGAAACACCATATATTTT.

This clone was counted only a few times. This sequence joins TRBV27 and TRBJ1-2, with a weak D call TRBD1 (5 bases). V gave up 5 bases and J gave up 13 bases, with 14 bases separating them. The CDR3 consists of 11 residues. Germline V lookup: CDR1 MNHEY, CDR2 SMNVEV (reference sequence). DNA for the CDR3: TGTGCCAGCAGTACCGGGGGGGTTCTCACCTTC. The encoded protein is CASSTGGVLTF.

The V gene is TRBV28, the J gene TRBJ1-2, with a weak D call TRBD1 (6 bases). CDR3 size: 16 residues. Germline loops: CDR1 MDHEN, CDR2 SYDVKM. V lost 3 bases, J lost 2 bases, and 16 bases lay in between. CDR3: CASSFPAGQTNYGYTF. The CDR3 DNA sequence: TGTGCCAGCAGTTTTCCCGCTGGACAGACCAACTATGGCTACACCTTC.

The CDR3 coding sequence is TGTGCCAGCAGCTTGAGTAGTCAGCCCCAGCATTTT. Protein sequence: CASSLSSQPQHF. The chain joins TRBV5-4 to TRBJ1-5, with D hard to call. The V gene's germline CDR1 is SGHNT and CDR2 YYREEE (reference sequence). V shed 1 base and J shed 6 bases, with 5 bases lying between them. This CDR3 has 12 amino acids.

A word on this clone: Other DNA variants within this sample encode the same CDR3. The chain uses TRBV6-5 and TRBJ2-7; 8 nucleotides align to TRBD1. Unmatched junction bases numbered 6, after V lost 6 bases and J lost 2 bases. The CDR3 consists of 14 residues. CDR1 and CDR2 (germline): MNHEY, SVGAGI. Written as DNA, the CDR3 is TGTGCCAGCAGATTAGGACAGGGCGCCTACGAGCAGTACTTC. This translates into CASRLGQGAYEQYF.

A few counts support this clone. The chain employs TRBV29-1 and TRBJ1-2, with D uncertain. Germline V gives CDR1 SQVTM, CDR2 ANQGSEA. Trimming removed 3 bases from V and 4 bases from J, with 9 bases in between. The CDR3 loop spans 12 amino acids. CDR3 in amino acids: CSVERVGYGYTF. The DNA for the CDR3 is TGCAGCGTTGAGCGGGTTGGCTATGGCTACACCTTC.